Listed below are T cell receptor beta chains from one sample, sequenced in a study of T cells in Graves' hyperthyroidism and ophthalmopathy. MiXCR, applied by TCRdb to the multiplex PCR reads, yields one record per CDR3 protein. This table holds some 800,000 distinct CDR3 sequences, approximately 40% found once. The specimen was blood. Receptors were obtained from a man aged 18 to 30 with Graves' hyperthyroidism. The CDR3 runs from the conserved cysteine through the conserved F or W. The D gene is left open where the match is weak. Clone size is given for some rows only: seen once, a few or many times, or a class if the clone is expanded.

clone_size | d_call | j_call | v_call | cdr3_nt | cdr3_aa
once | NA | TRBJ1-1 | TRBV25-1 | TGTGCCAGCAGCCAAAAGTCCGCCTACACTGAAGCTTTCTTT | CASSQKSAYTEAFF
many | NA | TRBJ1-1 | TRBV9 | TGTGCCAGCAGCGTAGGCGAGGGGAGCACTGAAGCTTTCTTT | CASSVGEGSTEAFF
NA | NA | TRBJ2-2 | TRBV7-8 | TGTGCCAGCAGCCCTTTTTTCACCGGGGAGCTGTTTTTT | CASSPFFTGELFF
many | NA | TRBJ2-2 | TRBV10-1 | TGCGCCAGCAGTGAAGGGGGATCCACCGGGGAGCTGTTTTTT | CASSEGGSTGELFF
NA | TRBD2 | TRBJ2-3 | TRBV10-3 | TGTGCCATCAGTGAGGCGGGAGAAGGAGATACGCAGTATTTT | CAISEAGEGDTQYF
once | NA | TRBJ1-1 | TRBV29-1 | TGCAGCTTGGCCACTCGGGGCACTGAAGCTTTCTTT | CSLATRGTEAFF
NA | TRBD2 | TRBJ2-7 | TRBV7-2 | TGTGCCAGCAGCTGGACTAGCGGAGATGACTCCTACGAGCAGTACTTC | CASSWTSGDDSYEQYF
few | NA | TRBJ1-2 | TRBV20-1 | TGCAGTGCTAGGGCCCTAATCTCGAACTATGGCTACACCTTC | CSARALISNYGYTF
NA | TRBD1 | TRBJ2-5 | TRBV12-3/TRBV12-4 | TGTGCCAGCAAGAGGGGGCGAGAGACCCAGTACTTC | CASKRGRETQYF
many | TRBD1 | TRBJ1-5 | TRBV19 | TGTGCCAGCATGGACAGGTTCAATCAGCCCCAGCATTTT | CASMDRFNQPQHF
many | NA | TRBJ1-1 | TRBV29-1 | TGCAGCGTTCACGGGACCCTGAACACTGAAGCTTTCTTT | CSVHGTLNTEAFF
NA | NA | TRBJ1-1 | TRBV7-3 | TGTGTCAGCAGCTTAATAGGCTGGGGCACCGCGGGCACTGAAGCTTTCTTT | CVSSLIGWGTAGTEAFF
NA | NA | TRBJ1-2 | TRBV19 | TGTGCCAGTATGAACGGCGGGGGGCGCCCTCATGGCTACACCTTC | CASMNGGGRPHGYTF
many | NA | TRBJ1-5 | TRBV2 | TGTGCCAGCATTGGACAGCCGGGTCAGCCCCAGCATTTT | CASIGQPGQPQHF
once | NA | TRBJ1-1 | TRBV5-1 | TGCGCCAGCAGCTTGTATCGGAGGGAGAACACTGAAGCTTTCTTT | CASSLYRRENTEAFF
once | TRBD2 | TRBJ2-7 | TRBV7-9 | TGTGCCAGCATCCAATCCGGGACTAGCGGGGTTTACGAGCAGTACTTC | CASIQSGTSGVYEQYF
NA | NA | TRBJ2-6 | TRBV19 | TGTGCCAGTAGGGCATGGACAGGGGCCAACGTCCTGACTTTC | CASRAWTGANVLTF
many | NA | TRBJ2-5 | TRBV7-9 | TGTGCCAGCAGCTTAGAACGGCAAGAGACCCAGTACTTC | CASSLERQETQYF
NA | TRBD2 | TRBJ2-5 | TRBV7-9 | TGTGCCAGCAGCGCCCGGACTAGCGGGGAGACCCAGTACTTC | CASSARTSGETQYF
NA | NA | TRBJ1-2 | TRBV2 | TGTGCCAGCAGTGACAGCCTCTATGGCTACACCTTC | CASSDSLYGYTF
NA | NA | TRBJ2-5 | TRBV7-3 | TGTGCCAGCAGCTTTCGGGGCGGGACCCAGTACTTC | CASSFRGGTQYF
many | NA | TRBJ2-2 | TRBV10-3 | TGTGCCATCAGTGAGTGGGAGGAGCTGTTTTTT | CAISEWEELFF
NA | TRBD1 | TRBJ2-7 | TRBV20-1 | TGCAGTGCTGGGGGGGGGACAGGGACCGAGTACGAGCAGTACTTC | CSAGGGTGTEYEQYF
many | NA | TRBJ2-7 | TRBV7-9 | TGTGCCAGCAGCGGTCCATACTACGAGCAGTACTTC | CASSGPYYEQYF
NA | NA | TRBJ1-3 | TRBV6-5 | TGTGCCAGCAGTGGAGGGGCTGTAGGAAACACCATATATTTT | CASSGGAVGNTIYF
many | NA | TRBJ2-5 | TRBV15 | TGTGCCACCAGCAGAGCTGGGGGCGGGGAGACCCAGTACTTC | CATSRAGGGETQYF
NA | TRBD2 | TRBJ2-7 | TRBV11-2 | TGTGCCAGCGGGAGCGGGAGCTCCTACGAGCAGTACTTC | CASGSGSSYEQYF
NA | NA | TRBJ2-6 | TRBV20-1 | TGCAGTGCGAGGGGGGGGTCTGGGGCCAACGTCCTGACTTTC | CSARGGSGANVLTF
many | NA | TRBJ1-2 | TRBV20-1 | TGCAGTGCTAGTTCGGTCGGAGAGGACTATGGCTACACCTTC | CSASSVGEDYGYTF
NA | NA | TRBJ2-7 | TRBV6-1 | TGTGCCAGCAGTGAGCGGGGTTCCGAGCAGTACTTC | CASSERGSEQYF
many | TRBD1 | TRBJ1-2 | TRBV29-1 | TGCAGCGTTGAAGGACAGGGCTCCTATGGCTACACCTTC | CSVEGQGSYGYTF
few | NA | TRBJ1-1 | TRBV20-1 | TGCAGTGCTAGCGAGACCTGGCAGAACACTGAAGCTTTCTTT | CSASETWQNTEAFF
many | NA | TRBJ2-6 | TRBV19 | TGTGCCAGTAGTCTCGAAGTGAGCTCTGGGGCCAACGTCCTGACTTTC | CASSLEVSSGANVLTF
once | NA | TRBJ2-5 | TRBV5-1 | TGCGCCAGCACAAAACCGGGGGAGACCCAGTACTTC | CASTKPGETQYF
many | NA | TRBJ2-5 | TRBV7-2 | TGTGCCAGCAGCTTAGTGAAAGGGCAAGGGACCCAGTACTTC | CASSLVKGQGTQYF